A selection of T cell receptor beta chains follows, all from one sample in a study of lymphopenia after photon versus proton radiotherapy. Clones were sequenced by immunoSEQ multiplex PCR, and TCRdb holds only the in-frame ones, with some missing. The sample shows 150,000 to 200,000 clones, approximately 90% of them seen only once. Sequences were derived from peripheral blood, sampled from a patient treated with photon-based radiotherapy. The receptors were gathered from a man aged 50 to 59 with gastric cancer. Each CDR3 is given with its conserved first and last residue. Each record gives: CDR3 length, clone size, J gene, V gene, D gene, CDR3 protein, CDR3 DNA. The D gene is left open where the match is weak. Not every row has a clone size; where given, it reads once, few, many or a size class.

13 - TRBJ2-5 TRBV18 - CASSPSSPETQYF TGTGCCAGCTCACCCTCATCCCCGGAGACCCAGTACTTC
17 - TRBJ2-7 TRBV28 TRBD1 CASSPTMGQGNRFEQYF TGTGCCAGCAGTCCCACGATGGGACAGGGGAACAGATTCGAGCAGTACTTC
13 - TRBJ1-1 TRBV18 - CASSPGGRTEAFF TGTGCCAGCTCACCAGGGGGACGCACTGAAGCTTTCTTT
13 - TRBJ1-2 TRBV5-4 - CASSSARSGGYTF TGTGCCAGCAGCTCAGCACGCTCGGGTGGCTACACCTTC
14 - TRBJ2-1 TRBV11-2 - CASSIARGYNEQFF TGTGCCAGCAGTATCGCACGGGGTTACAATGAGCAGTTCTTC
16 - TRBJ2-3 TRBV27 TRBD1 CASSFTGQVASDTQYF TGTGCCAGCAGTTTCACAGGACAGGTAGCTTCAGATACGCAGTATTTT
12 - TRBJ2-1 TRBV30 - CAWSVRGDEQFF TGTGCCTGGAGTGTACGAGGGGATGAGCAGTTCTTC
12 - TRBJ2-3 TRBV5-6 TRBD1 CASSLVGGHAYF TGTGCCAGCAGCTTGGTAGGGGGCCACGCGTATTTT
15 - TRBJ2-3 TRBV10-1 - CASSGGTVSTDTQYF TGCGCCAGCAGTGGGGGCACCGTAAGCACAGATACGCAGTATTTT
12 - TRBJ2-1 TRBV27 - CASSLDGDEQFF TGTGCCAGCAGTTTAGACGGTGATGAGCAGTTCTTC
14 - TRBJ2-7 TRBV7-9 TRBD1 CASSPRDRGYEQYF TGTGCCAGCAGCCCGCGGGACAGGGGTTACGAGCAGTACTTC
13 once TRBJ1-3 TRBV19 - CASSIDSRNTIYF TGTGCCAGTAGTATAGACAGTCGAAACACCATATATTTT
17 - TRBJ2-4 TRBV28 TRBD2 CASSLFLAGGPGNIQYF TGTGCCAGCAGTTTATTTCTAGCGGGAGGGCCCGGTAACATTCAGTACTTC
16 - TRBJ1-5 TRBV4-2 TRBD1 CASSQARTGGNQPQHF TGTGCCAGCAGCCAAGCCCGGACAGGGGGGAATCAGCCCCAGCATTTT
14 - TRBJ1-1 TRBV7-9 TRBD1 CASSWGGQGSEAFF TGTGCCAGCAGCTGGGGTGGACAGGGATCTGAAGCTTTCTTT
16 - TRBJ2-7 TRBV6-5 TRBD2 CASSYRGLAETNEQYF TGTGCCAGCAGTTACCGAGGACTAGCGGAGACGAACGAGCAGTACTTC
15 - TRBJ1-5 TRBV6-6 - CASIPGRVSNQPQHF TGTGCCAGCATACCCGGCAGGGTTAGCAATCAGCCCCAGCATTTT